The 24 T cell receptor beta chains given below trace back to one sample, sequenced in a study of PD-L1 blockade in urothelial cancer. Regarding time point: pretreatment peripheral blood. Sequenced by immunoSEQ multiplex PCR; TCRdb stores in-frame clones only, minus some. The repertoire holds approximately 90,000 clones, roughly 84% seen once, with 13% to 15% in the top ten. The source was PBMCs, collected around atezolizumab (anti-PD-L1) treatment. These receptors were collected from a man between 60 and 70 years old with urothelial cancer.

The chain has TRBV19 and TRBJ2-6; D perhaps matches TRBD1 (5 bases). In germline, CDR1 is LNHDA, CDR2 SQIVND (reference sequence). There are 13 residues in the CDR3. Trimming stripped 10 bases from V and 4 bases from J, with 11 bases between. Here the CDR3 reads CATKGRGANVLTF. CDR3 sequence (DNA): TGTGCCACGAAGGGGCGGGGGGCCAACGTCCTGACTTTC.

This clone was recorded a few times. The V call is TRBV2, the J call TRBJ2-7; the match to TRBD1 covers 8 bases. After removal of 11 bases from V and 6 bases from J, the junction contained 6 bases not matched to a gene. Per germline, CDR1 SNHLY and CDR2 FYNNEI. This CDR3 is built from 11 residues. CDR3 residues: CAEGQGTEQYF. The CDR3 region has the DNA TGTGCCGAAGGACAGGGAACCGAGCAGTACTTC.

The chain employs TRBV7-3 and TRBJ1-2; TRBD1 aligns across 7 bases. After removal of 5 bases from V and 1 base from J, the junction contained 19 bases not matched to a gene. The CDR3 is 19 amino acids. The germline CDR1 and CDR2 sequences are SGHTA and FQGTGA. The CDR3 protein is CASSPRPGPAGGSNYGYTF. CDR3 in DNA: TGTGCCAGCAGCCCACGCCCGGGCCCCGCAGGGGGTAGTAACTATGGCTACACCTTC.

This clone was recorded a few times. DNA of the CDR3: TGTGCCAGCAGTTTATCACTAAACACTGAAGCTTTCTTT. This codes for CASSLSLNTEAFF. This rearrangement joins TRBV6-6 to TRBJ1-1, with no clear D. Germline loops: CDR1 MNHNY, CDR2 SVGAGI (reference sequence). Trimming took 4 bases from V and 2 from J, leaving 8 bases between them. The CDR3 is made up of 13 amino acids.

This chain uses TRBV28 with TRBJ2-3; 7 nucleotides line up with TRBD1. V shed 3 bases, J shed 4 bases, and the junction held 4 bases outside the gene matches. The CDR3 is 14 amino acids. Germline loops: CDR1 MDHEN, CDR2 SYDVKM. The CDR3 DNA is TGTGCCAGCAGTTTTCAAGGGGGCGCAGATACGCAGTATTTT. The encoded protein is CASSFQGGADTQYF.

The CDR3 DNA is TGTGCCAGCAGTTTCCTCTCGGGTTGGCAGAAACGGCAGTTCTTC. It specifies CASSFLSGWQKRQFF. V is TRBV27 and J is TRBJ2-1; D ambiguous. There are 15 residues in the CDR3. The germline V gene encodes CDR1 MNHEY and CDR2 SMNVEV (reference sequence). Trimming removed 3 bases from V and 12 bases from J, with 21 bases in between.

The chain links TRBV9 to TRBJ1-4, with a weak D call TRBD1 (6 bases). The length of the CDR3 is 15 residues. Germline CDR1 SGDLS, CDR2 YYNGEE. Trimming took 3 bases from V and 0 from J, leaving 9 bases between them. CDR3 nucleotides: TGTGCCAGCAGCGGAGGGGGTGCAACTAATGAAAAACTGTTTTTT. This codes for CASSGGGATNEKLFF.

The chain joins TRBV9 to TRBJ2-3; 11 nucleotides agree with TRBD2. CDR3 size: 16 residues. CDR1 is SGDLS and CDR2 is YYNGEE in the germline V gene. With 0 bases clipped from V and 2 bases from J, the junction kept 2 bases outside the gene matches. This CDR3 reads CASSVGSGGATDTQYF. CDR3 nucleotides: TGTGCCAGCAGCGTAGGTAGCGGGGGGGCCACAGATACGCAGTATTTT.

This clone was recorded once. The CDR3: CASSLSAGSNQPQHF. CDR3 nucleotide sequence: TGTGCCAGCAGTTTGTCAGCAGGAAGCAATCAGCCCCAGCATTTT. This chain uses TRBV28 with TRBJ1-5; D is unclear. Germline V CDR1 and CDR2: MDHEN, SYDVKM. The V and J ends lost 3 bases and 1 base respectively, with 10 bases between them. The CDR3 has 15 residues.

The CDR3 coding sequence is TGCGCCAGTAGGCGGGGGGCCCCAGAGACCCAGTACTTC. The encoded protein is CASRRGAPETQYF. This chain links TRBV10-2 with TRBJ2-5, with 8 bases aligning to TRBD2. From germline, CDR1 is WSHSY and CDR2 SAAADI. The CDR3 is made up of 13 amino acids. After removal of 9 bases from V and 4 bases from J, the junction contained 7 bases not matched to a gene.

This clone was seen a single time. The rearrangement joins TRBV19 to TRBJ1-5; the match to TRBD1 covers 9 bases. The CDR3 covers 13 residues. Germline values: CDR1 LNHDA, CDR2 SQIVND (reference sequence). V lost 4 bases to trimming and J lost 10 bases; unmatched junction nucleotides: 5. The CDR3 protein is CASSRDRDSPQHF. CDR3 sequence (DNA): TGTGCCAGTAGTAGGGACAGGGATAGTCCCCAGCATTTT.

The gene calls are TRBV7-9 and TRBJ2-1, with D unclear. The length of the CDR3 is 16 residues. CDR1 and CDR2 (germline): SEHNR, FQNEAQ (reference sequence). The V end lost 5 bases, the J end lost 4 bases, and 18 bases lay between the germline ends. CDR3 bases: TGTGCCAGCAGCCCCCGTGTTGTCCTAAAATACAATGAGCAGTTCTTC. Protein sequence: CASSPRVVLKYNEQFF.

The V call is TRBV6-1, the J call TRBJ2-7; TRBD1 aligns across 11 bases. There are 15 residues in the CDR3. The germline gives CDR1 MNHNS, CDR2 SASEGT. Trimming took 7 bases from V and 2 from J; bases not matched to a gene: 7. The CDR3 region has the DNA TGTGCCAGCAACGAGGGACAGGGGGGCCCCTACGAGCAGTACTTC. Its protein product is CASNEGQGGPYEQYF.

The CDR3 DNA reads TGTGCCAGCAGTCTCCCGGGGGGCAGGACCGGGGAGCTGTTTTTT. Its protein is CASSLPGGRTGELFF. The chain has TRBV28 and TRBJ2-2, with D maybe TRBD2 (7 bases). The CDR3 extends over 15 amino acids. The V and J ends lost 5 bases and 5 bases respectively, with 15 bases between them. Germline V lookup: CDR1 MDHEN, CDR2 SYDVKM.

This chain uses TRBV18 with TRBJ2-4; TRBD1 might be the D (6 bases). The CDR3 has 14 residues. The ends were cut back, 3 bases at V and 6 bases at J, with 12 bases in the middle. The V gene's germline CDR1 is KGHSH and CDR2 LQKENI. In DNA form, the CDR3 reads TGTGCCAGCTCACCGAATCGAGGGGGAAACATTCAGTACTTC. It codes for CASSPNRGGNIQYF.

Written as DNA, the CDR3 is TGTGCCAGCAGCTTCTGGGGACAGAACAATGAGCAGTTCTTC. Translated, it gives CASSFWGQNNEQFF. The J gene is TRBJ2-1, the V gene TRBV7-2; 7 bases line up with TRBD1. The junction had 4 bases not matched to a gene; V was cut back by 3 bases and J by 5 bases. The CDR3 is 14 residues long. Germline assignment: CDR1 SGHTA and CDR2 FQGNSA.

CDR3 nucleotide sequence: TGTGCCAGCAGCGTAAGTGGCGGGGCCTCCTACGAGCAGTACTTC. It specifies CASSVSGGASYEQYF. The chain employs TRBV9 and TRBJ2-7; TRBD2 is a possible D gene (6 bases). Germline V gene data show CDR1 as SGDLS and CDR2 as YYNGEE. The CDR3 spans 15 residues. The germline V and J ends were trimmed by 1 base and 0 bases, with 11 bases remaining between them.

The chain links TRBV28 to TRBJ2-1, with 9 bases matching TRBD2. Germline-derived CDR1 and CDR2 are MDHEN and SYDVKM. The CDR3 runs 15 residues. V dropped 5 bases and J dropped 7; count of bases not matched to a gene: 9. DNA of the CDR3: TGTGCCAGCAGTCTGCCAGGACTAGCGAGGAATGAGCAGTTCTTC. The encoded protein is CASSLPGLARNEQFF.

This chain joins TRBV5-6 and TRBJ2-2; 8 bases map to TRBD2. V was clipped by 4 bases and J by 3 bases; unmatched bases: 8. Germline CDR1 SGHDT, CDR2 YYEEEE. The CDR3 extends over 16 amino acids. The CDR3 loop is CASSALGTRYTGELFF. The CDR3 DNA reads as TGTGCCAGCAGCGCCCTGGGGACTAGGTACACCGGGGAGCTGTTTTTT.

The gene calls are TRBV29-1 and TRBJ1-1; D perhaps matches TRBD1 (5 bases). Germline CDR1 and CDR2: SQVTM and ANQGSEA. The CDR3 length is 16 residues. V was shortened by 2 bases and J by 1 base, with 17 bases between the two germline ends. The CDR3 coding sequence is TGCAGCGTTGAACAGGGCACCTGGACCACGAACACTGAAGCTTTCTTT. Its translation is CSVEQGTWTTNTEAFF.

This rearrangement joins TRBV19 to TRBJ1-5, with 7 bases identical to TRBD1. The V gene end was trimmed by 9 bases and the J gene end by 2 bases; junction bases not matched to a gene: 7. Germline V gene data show CDR1 as LNHDA and CDR2 as SQIVND (reference sequence). The CDR3 runs to 14 residues. CDR3 nucleotide sequence: TGTGCCAGCCGTCTACAGGGGCGCAATCAGCCCCAGCATTTT. Its protein is CASRLQGRNQPQHF.

The chain links TRBV9 to TRBJ1-1; 10 bases agree with TRBD1. The CDR3 is 14 residues long. CDR1 and CDR2 from the germline V gene are SGDLS and YYNGEE. V lost 2 bases, J lost 2 bases, and 0 bases stayed unmatched. The CDR3 sequence: CASSVTGGNTEAFF. CDR3 nucleotides: TGTGCCAGCAGCGTGACAGGGGGCAACACTGAAGCTTTCTTT. The full variable domain, completed using reference TRBV9 and TRBJ1-1, is DSGVTQTPKHLITATGQRVTLRCSPRSGDLSVYWYQQSLDQGLQFLIQYYNGEERAKGNILERFSAQQFPDLHSELNLSSLELGDSALYFCASSVTGGNTEAFFGQGTRLTVV.

This clone has a single count. This chain connects TRBV5-4 to TRBJ2-1; TRBD2 agrees at 8 bases. V gave up 0 bases and J gave up 7 bases; unmatched junction bases: 9. CDR1 and CDR2 from the germline V gene are SGHNT and YYREEE (reference sequence). This CDR3 is built from 16 residues. CDR3 sequence: CASSLAPGGPQNEQFF. The CDR3 DNA reads as TGTGCCAGCAGCTTGGCCCCGGGGGGGCCGCAGAATGAGCAGTTCTTC.

This chain uses TRBV29-1 with TRBJ2-1, with 8 bases that match TRBD2. The junction had 9 bases not matched to a gene; V was cut back by 5 bases and J by 9 bases. The CDR3 runs 13 residues. CDR1 is SQVTM, CDR2 ANQGSEA, per germline. CDR3 coding DNA: TGCAGCGTTTCTCCGGGACTAGTGTTTGAGCAGTTCTTC. It is translated as CSVSPGLVFEQFF.